The TCR beta chain under discussion was sequenced for a study of Ad26.COV2.S vaccination and SARS-CoV-2 variants. Study-wide results and caveats: Placebo recipients showed lower spike-specific TCR breadth than vaccinees. Spike-specific CD8+ and CD4+ T cell responses reportedly showed substantial breadth after vaccination.

The V and J ends lost 4 bases and 4 bases respectively, with 13 bases between them. Germline CDR1 reads ENHRY; CDR2 reads SYGVKD. The CDR3 is 15 residues long. Treatment defined: around 19 received Ad26.COV2.S at low or high dose, single or two shots; about 5 received placebo; per-sample allocation not given. Collection of the samples took place on day 63 after the first injection of vaccine or placebo. Donor was an adult aged 18-55 years in Boston. In the vaccine, an Ad26 vector expressed the SARS-CoV-2 spike of the Wuhan strain. As concerns this clone: Its antigen is currently unknown.

The repertoire was sequenced with immunoSEQ multiplex PCR; TCRdb's copy has only in-frame clones and lacks some. The data show about 460,000 clones, roughly 87% seen once. The starting material was peripheral blood, obtained in a trial of Ad26.COV2.S vaccine versus placebo. The chain is built from TRBV10-3 and TRBJ2-2; a possible D gene is TRBD2 (5 bases). This clonotype was obtained from a person between 18 and 65 years old who received the Ad26.COV2.S COVID-19 vaccine or a placebo. This CDR3 reads CAISGYGNGTGELFF. CDR3 DNA sequence: TGTGCCATCAGTGGGTACGGGAACGGCACCGGGGAGCTGTTTTTT.